This T cell receptor (beta chain) was recovered during a study of graft-versus-host responses after intestinal transplantation. Study as a whole: Every recipient had anti-thymocyte globulin induction and around 3 years of tacrolimus plus steroids.

A remark on this clone: What it binds is unknown.

Findings and limits, study-wide: After transplant, early declines in HvG clones were associated with peak levels of circulating GvH clones. GvH clones were identified in recipient marrow, with some first appearing in ileum or blood.

CDR3 length equals 12 residues. Germline assignment: CDR1 MNHEY and CDR2 SMNVEV (reference sequence). The graft tissue was processed, and this released both intraepithelial and lamina propria lymphocytes. The data were produced by immunoSEQ multiplex PCR, yet TCRdb's version contains in-frame clones alone and is incomplete. The table shows roughly 7,600 clones, with roughly 85% occurring only once. The source material was ileum tissue, sampled roughly 19 weeks after transplant. The TCR originated in a human patient who received an intestinal transplant, so some T cells may come from the graft donor. The chain is built from TRBV27 and TRBJ2-5, with 8 bases that match TRBD2. The assigned J gene may be wrong: the sequence end matches TRBJ2-7 better. Written as DNA, the CDR3 is TGTGCCAGCAGTGGGACTAGCTACGAGCAGTACTTC. Residues: CASSGTSYEQYF.